Given below is one T cell receptor beta chain in context. Antigen unknown. Sequencing used immunoSEQ multiplex PCR; TCRdb keeps in-frame clones, though not all of them. The sample comprises some 790,000 clones, 55% to 80% of which are singletons, and under 2% rests with the top ten. The data were taken from a study of shared clonotypes between healthy human individuals. Findings and caveats of the study: The naive CD4 repertoires of a handful of donors were compared, and around 5% of clonotypes were shared. Memory subsets generally showed lower estimated richness than naive subsets.

This CDR3 has 12 amino acids. Germline loops: CDR1 SGHTA, CDR2 FQGNSA. With 5 bases removed from V and 2 bases from J, the gap between germline ends came to 7 bases. The gene calls are TRBV7-2 and TRBJ2-7; D gene uncertain. This clonotype was obtained from a woman aged 30 to 39 in good health. The sample comprised memory CD4+ T cells sorted from blood. As for subset: CD45RA-negative fraction. The CDR3 DNA sequence: TGTGCCAGCAGCCACGGCACCTACGAGCAGTACTTC. It is translated as CASSHGTYEQYF. The variable domain in full, with the rest retrieved from reference TRBV7-2 and TRBJ2-7, is GAGVSQSPSNKVTEKGKDVELRCDPISGHTALYWYRQSLGQGLEFLIYFQGNSAPDKSGLPSDRFSAERTGGSVSTLTIQRTQQEDSAVYLCASSHGTYEQYFGPGTRLTVT.